The 21 T cell receptor beta chains presented below share a single source sample, sequenced in a study of CD8 T cells in Susac syndrome. After extraction with the RNeasy kit, about 0.45 to 1 ug of the RNA was reverse transcribed using random hexamers. In TCRdb, the immunoSEQ multiplex PCR reads were re-called with MiXCR into one record per CDR3 protein. The sample has about 190,000 distinct CDR3 sequences, about 93% seen once. The specimen was CD4+ T cells from PBMCs. The receptors were gathered from a human donor in good health.

The V call is TRBV9, the J call TRBJ1-2, with 7 bases aligning to TRBD1. Germline CDR1 reads SGDLS; CDR2 reads YYNGEE. V shed 5 bases, J shed 2 bases, and the junction held 9 bases outside the gene matches. This CDR3 spans 15 amino acids. The CDR3, as DNA: TGTGCCAGCAGTGCAGGGTCCAGGGGGAACTATGGCTACACCTTC. Translation gives CASSAGSRGNYGYTF.

This rearrangement joins TRBV2 to TRBJ2-5; D possibly corresponds to TRBD2 (6 bases). Trimming shortened V by 6 bases and J by 2 bases, and 10 bases separated the two germline ends. This CDR3 is built from 13 residues. Germline CDR1 SNHLY, CDR2 FYNNEI. CDR3 sequence: CASRRRVQETQYF. The DNA for the CDR3 is TGTGCCAGCAGAAGGAGGGTACAAGAGACCCAGTACTTC.

The chain recombines TRBV5-1 with TRBJ1-3, with a possible D match to TRBD1 (6 bases). The CDR3 runs to 16 residues. Trimming pared 5 bases from V and 4 bases from J, leaving 19 bases between. The germline V gene has CDR1 SGHRS and CDR2 YFSETQ. The CDR3 DNA reads as TGCGCCAGCAGTCTTAATACAGGGAGTTCCGGAAACACCATATATTTT. Translating it yields CASSLNTGSSGNTIYF.

This chain connects TRBV7-9 to TRBJ2-6; D not certain. Germline values: CDR1 SEHNR, CDR2 FQNEAQ (reference sequence). This CDR3 is built from 16 residues. Trimming shortened V by 3 bases and J by 1 base, and 10 bases separated the two germline ends. CDR3 sequence reads: CASSFVEESGANVLTF. CDR3 DNA sequence: TGTGCCAGCAGCTTCGTAGAGGAATCTGGGGCCAACGTCCTGACTTTC.

J is TRBJ2-3 and V is TRBV10-3, with TRBD2 matching 12 bases. This CDR3 has 14 residues. After removal of 7 bases from V and 5 bases from J, the junction contained 4 bases not matched to a gene. The germline V gene has CDR1 ENHRY and CDR2 SYGVKD. CDR3 bases: TGTGCCATCATGACTAGCGGGGGTGGAGATACGCAGTATTTT. Translation gives CAIMTSGGGDTQYF.

The chain combines TRBV20-1 with TRBJ2-5; 12 bases map to TRBD2. The junction had 8 bases not matched to a gene; V was cut back by 5 bases and J by 4 bases. Looked up from germline, CDR1 is DFQATT and CDR2 is SNEGSKA (reference sequence). This CDR3 comprises 15 residues. The CDR3 sequence is CSAPPLAGGGETQYF. The CDR3 bases are TGCAGTGCTCCCCCCCTAGCGGGGGGGGGAGAGACCCAGTACTTC.

This chain connects TRBV20-1 to TRBJ2-5; 10 bases map to TRBD1. Trimming removed 3 bases from V and 5 bases from J; junction bases left unmatched: 6. The CDR3 is 14 residues long. The germline gives CDR1 DFQATT, CDR2 SNEGSKA (reference sequence). The CDR3 region has the DNA TGCAGTGCTAGGACAGGGGGCCCCGGGGAGACCCAGTACTTC. Translated: CSARTGGPGETQYF.

V and J are TRBV29-1 and TRBJ2-5; no clear D. The CDR3 covers 11 residues. The V end lost 3 bases, the J end lost 3 bases, and 5 bases lay between the germline ends. CDR1 and CDR2 from the germline V gene are SQVTM and ANQGSEA. CDR3 region: CSVDREETQYF. Here the CDR3 DNA reads TGCAGCGTTGATAGGGAAGAGACCCAGTACTTC.

The rearrangement joins TRBV10-3 to TRBJ2-3; D is undetermined. V was trimmed by 3 bases and J by 0 bases, leaving 10 bases between them. The CDR3 sequence is 15 residues long. CDR1 and CDR2 (germline): ENHRY, SYGVKD. Here the CDR3 DNA reads TGTGCCATCAGTGAATGGAAATCTAGCACAGATACGCAGTATTTT. This translates into CAISEWKSSTDTQYF.

The chain recombines TRBV29-1 with TRBJ1-2; D is unresolved. Trimming left V 4 bases short and J 8 bases short, with 2 bases between. The CDR3 consists of 8 residues. The germline gives CDR1 SQVTM, CDR2 ANQGSEA. The CDR3 loop reads CSVGGYTF. The CDR3 DNA is TGCAGCGTTGGGGGCTACACCTTC.

The chain couples TRBV12-3 or TRBV12-4 to TRBJ1-5, with a tentative D call TRBD1 (6 bases). The V end lost 6 bases, the J end lost 5 bases, and 11 bases lay between the germline ends. This CDR3 is 13 amino acids long. CDR3 sequence (DNA): TGTGCCAGCAGACCAGGGGTCGATCAGCCCCAGCATTTT. Translated: CASRPGVDQPQHF.

The chain joins TRBV29-1 to TRBJ2-1, with D unresolved. The CDR3 consists of 11 residues. Trimming stripped 7 bases from V and 7 bases from J, with 11 bases between. Germline loops: CDR1 SQVTM, CDR2 ANQGSEA. CDR3 nucleotides: TGCAGCGCCCGCTGGGCGAATGAGCAGTTCTTC. Translating it yields CSARWANEQFF.

The chain uses TRBV14 and TRBJ2-3; D remains ambiguous. The CDR3 sequence is 11 residues long. Trimming shortened V by 3 bases and J by 6 bases, and 4 bases separated the two germline ends. CDR1 and CDR2 from the germline V gene are SGHDN and FVKESK. CDR3 sequence: CASSHGDTQYF. CDR3 coding DNA: TGTGCCAGCAGCCATGGCGATACGCAGTATTTT.

This chain connects TRBV7-6 to TRBJ1-1; D possibly corresponds to TRBD1 (5 bases). Germline V lookup: CDR1 SGHVS, CDR2 FNYEAQ. This CDR3 spans 13 amino acids. Trimming shortened V by 5 bases and J by 4 bases, and 11 bases separated the two germline ends. The CDR3 region is CASSPGGITEAFF. The CDR3 DNA sequence: TGTGCCAGCAGCCCCGGGGGGATCACTGAAGCTTTCTTT.

This clonotype was found a few times. This chain links TRBV28 with TRBJ1-1; tentative D call: TRBD1 (5 bases). Trimming took 2 bases from V and 5 from J, leaving 9 bases between them. Germline CDR1 reads MDHEN; CDR2 reads SYDVKM. The CDR3 contains 13 residues. The CDR3 DNA reads as TGTGCCAGCAGTTTACGGGGGGATACTGAAGCTTTCTTT. Protein product: CASSLRGDTEAFF.

The rearrangement joins TRBV30 to TRBJ1-1; D is unclear. Germline-derived CDR1 and CDR2 are GTSNPN and SVGIG (reference sequence). Trimming stripped 4 bases from V and 5 bases from J, with 8 bases between. The CDR3 has 11 amino acids. The CDR3 here is CAWIQETEAFF. CDR3 bases: TGTGCCTGGATCCAAGAGACTGAAGCTTTCTTT.

This chain links TRBV9 with TRBJ2-1; D is possibly TRBD2 (6 bases). The CDR3 is 14 amino acids. V lost 4 bases to trimming and J lost 8 bases, with 16 bases between them. Germline V lookup: CDR1 SGDLS, CDR2 YYNGEE. CDR3 sequence (DNA): TGTGCCAGCAGCCCGGGGCTAGCGATATATGAGCAGTTCTTC. It is translated as CASSPGLAIYEQFF.

This clonotype was seen just once. The chain is built from TRBV4-3 and TRBJ1-1; weak D call: TRBD1 (5 bases). Germline V CDR1 and CDR2: LGHNA, YSLEER. The CDR3 length is 14 residues. The V end was cut by 4 bases, the J end by 1 base, with 10 bases between. This CDR3 is CASSRGTANTEAFF. The CDR3 DNA sequence: TGCGCCAGCAGCCGAGGGACCGCGAACACTGAAGCTTTCTTT.

J is TRBJ1-2 and V is TRBV29-1; TRBD1 is a possible D gene (6 bases). There are 13 residues in the CDR3. The V gene's germline CDR1 is SQVTM and CDR2 ANQGSEA. The V end was cut by 5 bases, the J end by 0 bases, with 10 bases between. The CDR3 sequence is CSVKGGANYGYTF. The CDR3 DNA sequence: TGCAGCGTTAAAGGGGGAGCTAACTATGGCTACACCTTC.

This clonotype was counted a single time. The gene calls are TRBV20-1 and TRBJ1-5, with 7 bases that match TRBD1. In germline, CDR1 is DFQATT, CDR2 SNEGSKA (reference sequence). Trimming cost V 6 bases and J 6 bases; bases outside gene matches: 11. The CDR3 extends over 14 amino acids. This CDR3 reads CSARRGGTGQPQHF. The CDR3 DNA sequence: TGCAGTGCCCGCAGAGGGGGCACGGGTCAGCCCCAGCATTTT.

The sample holds one count of this clonotype. The chain combines TRBV12-3 or TRBV12-4 with TRBJ2-2, with TRBD1 matching over 7 bases. This CDR3 contains 13 residues. V trimming: 11 bases; J trimming: 1 base; junction bases outside the gene matches: 4. The CDR3 DNA reads as TGTGCCGGGGGACAGCTGAACACCGGGGAGCTGTTTTTT. Protein: CAGGQLNTGELFF.